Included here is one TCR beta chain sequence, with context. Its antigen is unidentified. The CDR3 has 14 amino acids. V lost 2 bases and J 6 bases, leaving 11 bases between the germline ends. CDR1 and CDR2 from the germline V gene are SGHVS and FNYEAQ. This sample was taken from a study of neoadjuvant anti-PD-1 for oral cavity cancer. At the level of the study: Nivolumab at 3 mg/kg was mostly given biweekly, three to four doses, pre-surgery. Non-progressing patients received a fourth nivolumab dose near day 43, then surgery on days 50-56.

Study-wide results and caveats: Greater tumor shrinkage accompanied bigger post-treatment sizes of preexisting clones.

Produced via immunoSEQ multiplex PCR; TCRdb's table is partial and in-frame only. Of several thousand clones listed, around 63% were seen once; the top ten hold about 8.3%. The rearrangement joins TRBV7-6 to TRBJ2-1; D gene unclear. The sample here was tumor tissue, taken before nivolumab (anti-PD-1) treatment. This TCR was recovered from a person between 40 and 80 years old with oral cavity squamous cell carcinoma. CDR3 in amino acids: CASSLSLAPNEQFF. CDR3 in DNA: TGTGCCAGCAGCTTAAGTTTGGCTCCCAATGAGCAGTTCTTC.